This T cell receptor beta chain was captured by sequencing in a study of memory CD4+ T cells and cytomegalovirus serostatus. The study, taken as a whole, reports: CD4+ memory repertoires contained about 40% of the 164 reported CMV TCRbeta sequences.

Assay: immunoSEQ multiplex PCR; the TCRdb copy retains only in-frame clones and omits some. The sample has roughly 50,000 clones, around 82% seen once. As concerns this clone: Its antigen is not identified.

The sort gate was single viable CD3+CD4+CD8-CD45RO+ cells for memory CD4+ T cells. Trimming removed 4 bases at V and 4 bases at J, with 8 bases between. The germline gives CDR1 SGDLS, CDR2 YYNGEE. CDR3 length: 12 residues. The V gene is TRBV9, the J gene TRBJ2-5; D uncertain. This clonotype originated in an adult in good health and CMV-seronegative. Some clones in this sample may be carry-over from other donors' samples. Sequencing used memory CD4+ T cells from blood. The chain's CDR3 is CASSRMGETQYF. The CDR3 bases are TGTGCCAGCAGCAGGATGGGAGAGACCCAGTACTTC.